The source of this T cell receptor (beta chain) is a study of Graves' ophthalmopathy and Graves' hyperthyroidism. Study context: Peripheral blood (taken before any treatment) was collected at initial diagnosis.

General study findings and limits: A majority of expanded thyroid clonotypes exceeding 0.001 frequency were likewise present in blood. With about 87% sensitivity and around 80% specificity, a 13-signature model separated ophthalmopathy from stable hyperthyroidism.

Concerning this clonotype: Its antigen remains unidentified.

The authors amplified TCR beta CDR3 regions from RNA transcripts. HTBI primers were used in a first-round RT-PCR, which preceded a second-round multiplex PCR. A single record per CDR3 protein comes from TCRdb applying MiXCR to the multiplex PCR reads. The sample lists roughly 700,000 distinct CDR3 sequences; about 44% were seen once. Uncontrolled infections, other autoimmune diseases, pregnancy or lactation barred patients from enrollment. Per the germline V gene, CDR1 is ENHRY and CDR2 is SYGVKD. V was clipped by 1 base and J by 2 bases; unmatched bases: 6. The CDR3 is 16 residues long. V and J are TRBV10-3 and TRBJ2-7; 9 positions agree with TRBD1. The clonotype was recovered from an adult man with Graves' ophthalmopathy. Specimen: peripheral blood. Here the CDR3 DNA reads TGTGCCATCAGTGAGTATGGGACAGGGACCACCTACGAGCAGTACTTC. Its protein is CAISEYGTGTTYEQYF.